What follows describes a single TCR beta chain. Antigen specificity is unknown. These data originate in a study of T cells after yellow fever vaccination. TCRdb redid the calling of the 5' RACE reads with MiXCR, one entry per CDR3 protein. The sample consists of tens of thousands of distinct CDR3 sequences, about 7.7% of them appearing once. Notes on the study in general: The study re-detected most primary-vaccination clones after the booster (96% CD4, roughly 91% CD8).

The sequences come from CD8+ T cells sorted from PBMCs, collected on the day of the yellow fever booster vaccination. This receptor was identified in a man aged 30 to 39 who received the YFV17D yellow fever vaccine.

The CDR3 is CASSLVTTGGGFF. The CDR3 region has the DNA TGTGCCAGCAGCCTAGTTACGACCGGGGGGGGGTTCTTC. The chain joins TRBV11-2 to TRBJ2-1; TRBD2 agrees at 8 bases. CDR3 length: 13 amino acids. Germline assignment: CDR1 SGHAT and CDR2 FQNNGV. J was trimmed by 15 bases and V by 5 bases; bases with no gene match: 12.